These 22 T cell receptor beta chains originate from one sample sequenced in a study of identical twins. MiXCR, applied by TCRdb to the 5' RACE reads, yields one record per CDR3 protein. The data show about 890,000 distinct CDR3 sequences, more than 9% seen once. These sequences were also reported in another study, on yellow fever vaccine responses in identical twins.

Material for sequencing was PBMCs. The receptors were sampled from a woman under 30 in good health.

This chain links TRBV20-1 with TRBJ2-1; TRBD1 is a possible D gene (6 bases). Germline V gene lookup returns CDR1 DFQATT and CDR2 SNEGSKA (reference sequence). The CDR3 contains 14 residues. Trimming removed 7 bases at V and 4 bases at J, with 17 bases between. The CDR3 region has the DNA TGCAGTGTACGCCGGGACACTAAATACAATGAGCAGTTCTTC. Residues: CSVRRDTKYNEQFF.

To note about this clonotype: No DNA is shown, since the ends of the CDR3 on it are uncertain; the CDR3 is the one TCRdb lists. The chain employs TRBV2 and TRBJ2-2. The CDR3 numbers 15 amino acids, ends counted. CDR1 is SNHLY and CDR2 is FYNNEI in the germline V gene. CDR3: CASSEIRPEPGSCFF.

CDR3 protein: CASSLAWSLVHSSSYEQYV. The CDR3 DNA is TGCGCCAGCAGCTTGGCCTGGTCCTTGGTCCACTCGAGCTCCTACGAGCAGTACGTC. The chain employs TRBV5-1 and TRBJ2-7; no clear D gene. This CDR3 contains 19 residues. Trimming took off 0 bases at V and 0 bases at J, with 22 bases between the two ends. The germline V gene has CDR1 SGHRS and CDR2 YFSETQ.

This clonotype showed up just once. The chain links TRBV10-3 to TRBJ2-2, with D perhaps matching TRBD1 (6 bases). Trimming took off 3 bases at V and 0 bases at J, with 11 bases between the two ends. The CDR3 spans 16 residues. Germline-derived CDR1 and CDR2 are ENHRY and SYGVKD. The CDR3 DNA follows: TGTGCCATCAGTGAACAGGGCCTGACGAACACCGGGGAGCTGTTTTTT. Encoded protein: CAISEQGLTNTGELFF.

The chain couples TRBV27 to TRBJ2-7; D is ambiguous. Trimming shortened V by 0 bases and J by 5 bases, and 11 bases separated the two germline ends. CDR3 size: 14 residues. The V gene's germline CDR1 is MNHEY and CDR2 SMNVEV (reference sequence). For the CDR3, the DNA is TGTGCCAGCAGTTTATCTGCCCGAACGGACGAGCAGTACGTC. This gives the protein CASSLSARTDEQYV.

This clonotype has just a few counts. V gene TRBV6-1 combines with J gene TRBJ2-7; D is uncertain. Germline V gene data show CDR1 as MNHNS and CDR2 as SASEGT. The CDR3 spans 15 residues. The V and J ends lost 5 bases and 1 base respectively, with 15 bases between them. The CDR3 here is CASSHNALGSYEQYF. The CDR3 DNA sequence: TGTGCCAGCAGTCACAACGCTTTGGGGTCCTACGAGCAGTACTTC.

This clonotype was seen many times. This sequence joins TRBV28 and TRBJ2-7, with 10 bases that match TRBD1. The CDR3 spans 15 residues. J was trimmed by 4 bases and V by 5 bases; bases with no gene match: 8. Germline lookup yields CDR1 MDHEN and CDR2 SYDVKM. The chain's CDR3 is CASSNRDRGPYEQYV. CDR3 coding DNA: TGTGCCAGCAGTAACCGGGACAGGGGTCCATACGAGCAGTACGTC.

This clonotype appeared many times. The chain carries TRBV4-1 and TRBJ2-5; D is possibly TRBD1 (5 bases). Trimming left V 1 base short and J 5 bases short, with 11 bases between. Germline values: CDR1 MGHRA, CDR2 YSYEKL. The length of the CDR3 is 14 residues. The CDR3 DNA reads TGCGCCAGCAGCCAAGGGGCAGGGATCGAGACCCAGTACTTC. Translation: CASSQGAGIETQYF.

The chain combines TRBV20-1 with TRBJ2-7; TRBD2 is a possible D gene (5 bases). CDR1 and CDR2 (germline): DFQATT, SNEGSKA (reference sequence). This CDR3 comprises 11 residues. Trimming left V 3 bases short and J 6 bases short, with 9 bases between. The CDR3 nucleotides read TGCAGTGCTAGGGACTTCAGCGAGCAGTACTTC. It is translated as CSARDFSEQYF.

This clonotype has just a few counts. V usage is TRBV7-9 and J usage is TRBJ1-1, with 9 bases lining up with TRBD1. The germline V gene encodes CDR1 SEHNR and CDR2 FQNEAQ (reference sequence). The CDR3 is 16 amino acids. Trimming removed 1 base from V and 1 base from J; junction bases left unmatched: 4. The CDR3 sequence: CASSLGTGVKNTEAFF. The CDR3 nucleotides read TGTGCCAGCAGCTTAGGGACAGGGGTCAAGAACACTGAAGCTTTCTTT.

The chain recombines TRBV12-3 or TRBV12-4 with TRBJ1-2; no clear D gene. The CDR3 covers 14 residues. Trimming shortened V by 6 bases and J by 1 base, and 12 bases separated the two germline ends. As DNA, the CDR3 is TGTGCCAGCAGCTCACTCATCGGTAACTATGGCTACACCTTC. Its protein is CASSSLIGNYGYTF.

There are a few counts of this clonotype. The J gene is TRBJ1-1, the V gene TRBV4-1; 7 bases are a match to TRBD1. Germline V lookup: CDR1 MGHRA, CDR2 YSYEKL. V gave up 5 bases and J gave up 3 bases; unmatched junction bases: 9. This CDR3 is built from 15 residues. The CDR3 reads CASSTPTGYDTEAFF. CDR3 nucleotides: TGCGCCAGCAGCACCCCGACAGGGTACGACACTGAAGCTTTCTTT.

This clonotype was counted ten times or more. This chain uses TRBV7-9 with TRBJ2-1; D uncertain. Germline V CDR1 and CDR2: SEHNR, FQNEAQ (reference sequence). The CDR3 is 15 residues long. V lost 5 bases, J lost 0 bases, and 11 bases lay in between. As DNA, the CDR3 is TGTGCCAGCAGCCCGAGCGAGAGCTCCTACAATGAGCAGTTCTTC. This encodes CASSPSESSYNEQFF. Together with reference TRBV7-9 and TRBJ2-1, the CDR3 gives the full variable domain: DTGVSQNPRHKITKRGQNVTFRCDPISEHNRLYWYRQTLGQGPEFLTYFQNEAQLEKSRLLSDRFSAERPKGSFSTLEIQRTEQGDSAMYLCASSPSESSYNEQFFGPGTRLTVL.

This clonotype showed up many times. The chain combines TRBV20-1 with TRBJ2-5, with D maybe TRBD2 (6 bases). Trimming shortened V by 7 bases and J by 2 bases, and 14 bases separated the two germline ends. This CDR3 is 13 amino acids long. Germline CDR1 reads DFQATT; CDR2 reads SNEGSKA (reference sequence). The CDR3 loop reads CSGLGRIQETQYF. The CDR3 DNA sequence: TGCAGTGGACTAGGACGGATACAAGAGACCCAGTACTTC.

The chain combines TRBV6-1 with TRBJ1-6, with D maybe TRBD1 (5 bases). This CDR3 region has 14 residues. V gave up 6 bases and J gave up 7 bases, with 13 bases separating them. In germline, CDR1 is MNHNS, CDR2 SASEGT. This CDR3 is CASSTQGSNSPLHF. The DNA for the CDR3 is TGTGCCAGCAGCACCCAGGGTTCCAATTCACCCCTCCACTTT.

This clonotype has more than one count but fewer than ten. Here the CDR3 reads CATSDWGQQPQHF. The CDR3 bases are TGTGCCACCAGTGATTGGGGACAACAGCCCCAGCATTTT. V and J are TRBV24-1 and TRBJ1-5; D possibly corresponds to TRBD1 (6 bases). Germline CDR1 and CDR2: KGHDR and SFDVKD. Trimming cost V 2 bases and J 7 bases, with 8 bases left between them. The CDR3 is 13 residues long.

The rearrangement joins TRBV6-1 to TRBJ2-1; D may be TRBD1 or TRBD2 (6 bases each). V lost 6 bases and J lost 5, with 26 bases in between. In germline, CDR1 is MNHNS, CDR2 SASEGT. CDR3 size: 18 residues. The chain's CDR3 is CASSPPPQGKGGHNEQFF. CDR3 nucleotides: TGTGCCAGCAGCCCACCTCCCCAGGGCAAAGGGGGGCACAATGAGCAGTTCTTC.

A few counts support this clonotype. The chain couples TRBV4-1 to TRBJ1-2; D is ambiguous. The CDR3 length is 16 residues. The V and J ends lost 3 bases and 4 bases respectively, with 18 bases between them. Looked up from germline, CDR1 is MGHRA and CDR2 is YSYEKL. The CDR3 protein is CASSQERPLPTYGYTF. In nucleotides, the CDR3 is TGCGCCAGCAGCCAGGAACGCCCTTTACCAACCTATGGCTACACCTTC.

This clonotype has a handful of counts. The rearrangement uses TRBV9 and TRBJ2-1, with a possible D match to TRBD1 (6 bases). The ends were cut back, 3 bases at V and 4 bases at J, with 14 bases in the middle. The CDR3 length is 15 residues. From germline, CDR1 is SGDLS and CDR2 YYNGEE. The CDR3 sequence: CASSEPSRGYNEQFF. CDR3 DNA sequence: TGTGCCAGCAGCGAACCCTCGAGGGGGTACAATGAGCAGTTCTTC. The full variable domain, rest sourced from reference TRBV9 and TRBJ2-1, is DSGVTQTPKHLITATGQRVTLRCSPRSGDLSVYWYQQSLDQGLQFLIQYYNGEERAKGNILERFSAQQFPDLHSELNLSSLELGDSALYFCASSEPSRGYNEQFFGPGTRLTVL.

This clonotype was observed a few times. The gene calls are TRBV29-1 and TRBJ1-1, with no clear D. V was pared by 6 bases and J by 5 bases, with 13 bases between. The CDR3 covers 12 residues. Germline lookup yields CDR1 SQVTM and CDR2 ANQGSEA. CDR3 nucleotide sequence: TGCAGCGTCCGGCGGGAGAGAACTGAAGCTTTCTTT. Amino acid sequence: CSVRRERTEAFF.

In this sample, this clonotype turned up many times. V and J are TRBV29-1 and TRBJ2-1; 9 bases align to TRBD2. The J segment lost 6 bases and the V segment lost 5 bases, leaving 17 bases of the junction unmatched. Germline CDR1 reads SQVTM; CDR2 reads ANQGSEA. The CDR3 consists of 17 residues. This chain's CDR3 is CSVSRELAGPGPNEQFF. Written as DNA, the CDR3 is TGCAGCGTTAGCAGGGAACTAGCGGGCCCAGGTCCCAATGAGCAGTTCTTC.

There are a few counts of this clonotype. The V gene is TRBV7-9, the J gene TRBJ1-6; no reliable D call. Germline V gene sequence: CDR1 SEHNR, CDR2 FQNEAQ (reference sequence). Trimming removed 0 bases from V and 3 bases from J, with 9 bases in between. This CDR3 has 16 amino acids. The CDR3 loop reads CASSLARTDYNSPLHF. Written as DNA, the CDR3 is TGTGCCAGCAGCTTAGCGCGCACGGACTATAATTCACCCCTCCACTTT.